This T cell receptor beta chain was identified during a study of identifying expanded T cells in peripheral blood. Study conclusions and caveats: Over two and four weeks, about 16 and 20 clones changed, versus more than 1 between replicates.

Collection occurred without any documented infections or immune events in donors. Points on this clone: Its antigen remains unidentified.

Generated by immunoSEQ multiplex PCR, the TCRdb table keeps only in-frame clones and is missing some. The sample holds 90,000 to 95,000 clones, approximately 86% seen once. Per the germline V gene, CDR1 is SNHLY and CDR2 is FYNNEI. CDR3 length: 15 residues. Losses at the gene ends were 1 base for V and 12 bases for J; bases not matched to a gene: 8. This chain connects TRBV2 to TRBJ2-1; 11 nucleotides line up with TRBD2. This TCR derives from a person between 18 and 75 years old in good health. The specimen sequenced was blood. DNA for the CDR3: TGTGCCAGCAGTGAAGTGTCACTAGCGGGGGTTCGGCAGTTCTTC. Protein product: CASSEVSLAGVRQFF.